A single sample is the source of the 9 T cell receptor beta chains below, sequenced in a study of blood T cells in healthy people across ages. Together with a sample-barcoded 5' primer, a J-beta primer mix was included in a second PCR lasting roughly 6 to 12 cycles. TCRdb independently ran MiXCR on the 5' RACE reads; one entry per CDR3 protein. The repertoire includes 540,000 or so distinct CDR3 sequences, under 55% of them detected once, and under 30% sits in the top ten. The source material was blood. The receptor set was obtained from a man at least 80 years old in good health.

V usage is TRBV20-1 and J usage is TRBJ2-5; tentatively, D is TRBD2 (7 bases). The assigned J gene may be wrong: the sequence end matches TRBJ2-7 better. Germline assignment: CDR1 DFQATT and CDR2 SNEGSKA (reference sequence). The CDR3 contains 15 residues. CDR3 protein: CSARSPGGAYYEQYF. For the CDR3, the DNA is TGCAGTGCAAGGAGCCCGGGGGGCGCTTACTACGAGCAGTACTTC.

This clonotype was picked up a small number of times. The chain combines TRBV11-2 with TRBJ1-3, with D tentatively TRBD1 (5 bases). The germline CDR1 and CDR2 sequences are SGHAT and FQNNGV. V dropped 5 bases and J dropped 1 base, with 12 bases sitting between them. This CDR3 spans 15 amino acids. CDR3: CASSPSRGSGNTIYF. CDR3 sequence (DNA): TGTGCCAGCAGCCCTTCCCGGGGGTCTGGAAACACCATATATTTT.

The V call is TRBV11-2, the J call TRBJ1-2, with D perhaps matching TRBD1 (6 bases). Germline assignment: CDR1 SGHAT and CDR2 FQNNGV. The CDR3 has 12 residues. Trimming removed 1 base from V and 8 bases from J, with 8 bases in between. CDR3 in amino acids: CASSLGRGGYTF. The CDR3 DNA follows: TGTGCCAGCAGCTTAGGCAGGGGCGGCTACACCTTC.

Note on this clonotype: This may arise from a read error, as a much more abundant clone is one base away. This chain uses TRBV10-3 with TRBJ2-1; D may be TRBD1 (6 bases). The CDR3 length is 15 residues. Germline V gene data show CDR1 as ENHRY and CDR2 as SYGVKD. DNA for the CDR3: TGTGCCATAAAGGCCCAGGGGAGCTCCTACACTGAGCAGTTCTTC. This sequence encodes CAIKAQGSSYTEQFF.

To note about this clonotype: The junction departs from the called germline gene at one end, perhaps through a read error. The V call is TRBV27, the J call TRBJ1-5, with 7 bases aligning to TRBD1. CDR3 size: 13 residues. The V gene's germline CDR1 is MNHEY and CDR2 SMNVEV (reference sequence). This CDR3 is CASSWTGNRPQHF. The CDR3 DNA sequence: TGTGCCAGCAGTTGGACAGGCAATCGGCCCCAGCATTTT.

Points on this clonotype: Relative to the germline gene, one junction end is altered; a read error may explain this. As DNA, the CDR3 is TGTGTCAGCAGTTACTCGATCGCCAGCTACGGGGAGACCCGGTACTTC. This translates into CVSSYSIASYGETRYF. The chain uses TRBV6-6 and TRBJ2-5; tentatively, D is TRBD2 (5 bases). The CDR3 is 16 amino acids. Germline CDR1 is MNHNY and CDR2 is SVGAGI (reference sequence).

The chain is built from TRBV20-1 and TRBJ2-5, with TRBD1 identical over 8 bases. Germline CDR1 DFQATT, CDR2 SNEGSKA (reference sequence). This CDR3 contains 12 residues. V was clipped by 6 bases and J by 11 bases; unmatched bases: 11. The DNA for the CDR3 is TGCAGTGCGGGGACAGGAGGTTACAAGCAGTACTTC. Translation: CSAGTGGYKQYF.

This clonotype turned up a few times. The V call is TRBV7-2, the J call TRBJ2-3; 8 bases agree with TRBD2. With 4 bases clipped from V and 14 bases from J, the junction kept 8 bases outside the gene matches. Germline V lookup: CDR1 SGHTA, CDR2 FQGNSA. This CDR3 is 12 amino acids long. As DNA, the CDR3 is TGTGCCAGCAGCTCGTTAGCGGGGACCACGTATTTT. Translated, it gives CASSSLAGTTYF.

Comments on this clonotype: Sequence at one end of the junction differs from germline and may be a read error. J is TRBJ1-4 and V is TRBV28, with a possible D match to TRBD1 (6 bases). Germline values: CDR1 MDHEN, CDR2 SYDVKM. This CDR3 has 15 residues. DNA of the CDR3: TGTGCCAGCAGTATAACCCGGGGGCGAAATGCAAAACTGTTTTTT. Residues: CASSITRGRNAKLFF.